These 8 T cell receptor beta chains originate from one sample sequenced in a study of cytomegalovirus exposure and HLA in healthy donors (dated by TCRdb to between 2016 and 2019). Receptor amplification or capture employed the immunoSEQ multiplex PCR assay. The multiplex PCR relied on a mix of 60 forward primers for TCR Vbeta segments and 13 reverse primers for TCR Jbeta segments. TCRdb re-hosts the immuneACCESS table, in-frame sequences only. Its copies lack some clones; in the studies checked, an unresolved V gene accounts for under half of them, and the cause for the rest is not known. The sample's table covers about 72,000 clones. About 5% of the sample is taken by the ten largest. Specimen: PBMCs. The origin of the receptors is a middle-aged woman in good health and CMV-seropositive.

CDR3 bases: TGCACCAGCAGCCAAGTCAGCGAGGGGACTAGCGGGAGCTCCTACGAGCAGTACTTC. This sequence encodes CTSSQVSEGTSGSSYEQYF. V is TRBV1 and J is TRBJ2-5; TRBD2 was called by the table and not checked on the DNA. Gene TRBJ2-7 matches the end of the DNA better, so the J call may be wrong. TRBV1 counts as a pseudogene. CDR3 length: 19 residues.

The J gene is TRBJ1-2, the V gene TRBV6-5; perhaps TRBD1 as D (5 bases). Looked up from germline, CDR1 is MNHEY and CDR2 is SVGAGI. The CDR3 has 15 amino acids. The ends were cut back, 2 bases at V and 0 bases at J, with 10 bases in the middle. The CDR3 DNA follows: TGTGCCAGCAGTTACGGAGGGGAAGCTAACTATGGCTACACCTTC. The encoded protein is CASSYGGEANYGYTF.

J is TRBJ2-7 and V is TRBV5-5, with D tentatively TRBD2 (6 bases). This CDR3 region has 12 residues. V lost 4 bases and J lost 6, with 11 bases in between. The germline V gene has CDR1 SGHKS and CDR2 YYEKEE (reference sequence). The CDR3 loop reads CASSPGTREQYF. CDR3 DNA sequence: TGTGCCAGCAGCCCCGGGACTCGCGAGCAGTACTTC. The whole variable domain, filled in from reference TRBV5-5 and TRBJ2-7, reads DAGVTQSPTHLIKTRGQQVTLRCSPISGHKSVSWYQQVLGQGPQFIFQYYEKEERGRGNFPDRFSARQFPNYSSELNVNALLLGDSALYLCASSPGTREQYFGPGTRLTVT.

V gene TRBV10-2 combines with J gene TRBJ2-2; 10 bases fit TRBD2. The V and J ends lost 8 bases and 3 bases, in that order; junction bases with no gene match: 6. From germline, CDR1 is WSHSY and CDR2 SAAADI. The CDR3 has 15 residues. CDR3 DNA: TGCGCCAGCGAGAGCGGGGGGGCTCACACCGGGGAGCTGTTTTTT. It yields the protein CASESGGAHTGELFF.

The rearrangement links TRBV5-1 to TRBJ2-5; 10 bases are a match to TRBD1. The DNA matches TRBJ2-7 better at its end, which makes the J call doubtful. CDR1 SGHRS and CDR2 YFSETQ come from the germline V gene. CDR3 length: 15 residues. CDR3 nucleotides: TGCGCCAGCAGCTTTTACCTGGGACAGGGGTACGAGCAGTACTTC. It yields the protein CASSFYLGQGYEQYF.

This rearrangement joins TRBV20-1 to TRBJ1-2; unclear D gene. V gave up 6 bases and J gave up 8 bases, with 7 bases separating them. Germline loops: CDR1 DFQATT, CDR2 SNEGSKA (reference sequence). CDR3 length equals 9 residues. CDR3 in amino acids: CSATPGYTF. The CDR3 nucleotides read TGCAGTGCGACTCCCGGCTACACCTTC.

Turning to this clone: At one end, the junction sequence differs from germline, possibly due to a read error. Other DNA sequences in this specimen translate into the identical CDR3. The J gene is TRBJ1-4, the V gene TRBV15; 7 nucleotides line up with TRBD1. The CDR3 consists of 15 residues. Germline V gene lookup returns CDR1 LNHNV and CDR2 YYDKDF (reference sequence). The chain's CDR3 is CATLTDREGSEKLFF. CDR3 in DNA: TGCGCCACCCTTACCGACAGGGAAGGGAGTGAAAAACTGTTTTTT.

V usage is TRBV15 and J usage is TRBJ2-7, with D perhaps matching TRBD2 (5 bases). Trimming removed 3 bases at V and 7 bases at J, with 16 bases between. The CDR3 length is 14 residues. From germline, CDR1 is LNHNV and CDR2 YYDKDF (reference sequence). CDR3 nucleotides: TGTGCCACCAGCAGGATGGAGGAAGTGGGGGAGCAGTACTTC. Its translation is CATSRMEEVGEQYF. The full variable domain, its missing parts supplied by reference TRBV15 and TRBJ2-7, is DAMVIQNPRYQVTQFGKPVTLSCSQTLNHNVMYWYQQKSSQAPKLLFHYYDKDFNNEADTPDNFQSRRPNTSFCFLDIRSPGLGDTAMYLCATSRMEEVGEQYFGPGTRLTVT.